A selection of T cell receptor beta chains follows, all from one sample in a study of blood T cell repertoires in COVID-19. Clones were read by immunoSEQ multiplex PCR, and TCRdb kept only the in-frame ones, dropping some. This sample yields some 45,000 clones, of which 92% are seen a single time; about a tenth belongs to the top ten. Material for sequencing was peripheral blood. The receptors derive from a man aged 45-60 years with active COVID-19. Both conserved end residues are part of each CDR3.

cdr3_length: 14
v_call: TRBV27
j_call: TRBJ1-1
cdr3_aa: CASSLLTGATEAFF

cdr3_length: 11
v_call: TRBV2
j_call: TRBJ2-2
cdr3_aa: CASGLTGELFF

cdr3_length: 15
v_call: TRBV28
j_call: TRBJ1-1
cdr3_aa: CASSSPAGGHTEAFF

cdr3_length: 16
v_call: TRBV28
j_call: TRBJ1-6
cdr3_aa: CASSLLKGGFNSPLHF

cdr3_length: 15
v_call: TRBV18
j_call: TRBJ1-2
cdr3_aa: CASSPVGQGAAGYTF

cdr3_length: 14
v_call: TRBV6-5
j_call: TRBJ2-7
cdr3_aa: CASSPTGGAYEQYF

cdr3_length: 18
v_call: TRBV10-1
j_call: TRBJ1-5
cdr3_aa: CASSDGTGAMSSNQPQHF

cdr3_length: 13
v_call: TRBV28
j_call: TRBJ1-6
cdr3_aa: CASRSGQSSPLHF

cdr3_length: 14
v_call: TRBV28
j_call: TRBJ2-7
cdr3_aa: CAISGPSLSYEQYF

cdr3_length: 18
v_call: TRBV28
j_call: TRBJ1-1
cdr3_aa: CASSPPLDRPHRITEAFF

cdr3_length: 14
v_call: TRBV7-8
j_call: TRBJ2-7
cdr3_aa: CASSLAGRTYEQYF

cdr3_length: 14
v_call: TRBV29-1
j_call: TRBJ2-5
cdr3_aa: CSVEAPGHTETQYF

cdr3_length: 13
v_call: TRBV6-2/TRBV6-3
j_call: TRBJ2-7
cdr3_aa: CASSYSGGNEQYF

cdr3_length: 14
v_call: TRBV5-1
j_call: TRBJ2-5
cdr3_aa: CASSLGVSQETQYF

cdr3_length: 11
v_call: TRBV20-1
j_call: TRBJ2-7
cdr3_aa: CSARDIYEQYF

cdr3_length: 15
v_call: TRBV28
j_call: TRBJ1-4
cdr3_aa: CASSEVQGLGEKLFF

cdr3_length: 15
v_call: TRBV20-1
j_call: TRBJ1-4
cdr3_aa: CSATEPGPLNEKLFF

cdr3_length: 17
v_call: TRBV10-3
j_call: TRBJ1-3
cdr3_aa: CAISRVEGALNGNTIYF

cdr3_length: 17
v_call: TRBV24-1
j_call: TRBJ2-2
cdr3_aa: CATSDPTGGGYTGELFF

cdr3_length: 16
v_call: TRBV18
j_call: TRBJ2-1
cdr3_aa: CASSPFSDRGKGLEFF

cdr3_length: 15
v_call: TRBV5-1
j_call: TRBJ1-1
cdr3_aa: CASSLVGGPYTEAFF

cdr3_length: 13
v_call: TRBV5-1
j_call: TRBJ1-5
cdr3_aa: CASSAGWNQPQHF

cdr3_length: 14
v_call: TRBV11-2
j_call: TRBJ1-5
cdr3_aa: CASSLGPVNQPQHF

cdr3_length: 13
v_call: TRBV5-4
j_call: TRBJ1-4
cdr3_aa: CASSSRDSEKLFF

cdr3_length: 16
v_call: TRBV20-1
j_call: TRBJ2-1
cdr3_aa: CSASQAGRRNYNEQFF

cdr3_length: 14
v_call: TRBV24-1
j_call: TRBJ2-5
cdr3_aa: CATSDRDWAETQYF

cdr3_length: 14
v_call: TRBV5-1
j_call: TRBJ2-1
cdr3_aa: CASSLESGKNEQFF

cdr3_length: 15
v_call: TRBV12-5
j_call: TRBJ2-3
cdr3_aa: CASGYARGRTDTQYF

cdr3_length: 17
v_call: TRBV5-1
j_call: TRBJ2-7
cdr3_aa: CASSLGGLAGGLDEQYF

cdr3_length: 16
v_call: TRBV6-6
j_call: TRBJ1-3
cdr3_aa: CASSYSDSVSGNTIYF

cdr3_length: 15
v_call: TRBV6-6
j_call: TRBJ2-3
cdr3_aa: CASSIQGRGRDTQYF

cdr3_length: 12
v_call: TRBV5-6
j_call: TRBJ1-2
cdr3_aa: CASSLAVDGYTF

cdr3_length: 14
v_call: TRBV2
j_call: TRBJ1-2
cdr3_aa: CASSRDRVVVGYTF

cdr3_length: 12
v_call: TRBV28
j_call: TRBJ2-7
cdr3_aa: CASSLSSYEQYF

cdr3_length: 13
v_call: TRBV19
j_call: TRBJ2-2
cdr3_aa: CASSTQGTGELFF

cdr3_length: 13
v_call: TRBV6-5
j_call: TRBJ1-1
cdr3_aa: CASSPGVWTEAFF

cdr3_length: 17
v_call: TRBV15
j_call: TRBJ1-2
cdr3_aa: CATSRDLSGANRGGYTF

cdr3_length: 15
v_call: TRBV7-9
j_call: TRBJ2-5
cdr3_aa: CASSFYSRAQETQYF

cdr3_length: 14
v_call: TRBV7-2
j_call: TRBJ1-2
cdr3_aa: CASSDYLEVDGYTF

cdr3_length: 15
v_call: TRBV6-5
j_call: TRBJ1-1
cdr3_aa: CASSYSFTGNTEAFF

cdr3_length: 17
v_call: TRBV7-8
j_call: TRBJ2-2
cdr3_aa: CASSFRLAGADTGELFF

cdr3_length: 14
v_call: TRBV29-1
j_call: TRBJ1-2
cdr3_aa: CSVDRGTGTYGYTF

cdr3_length: 16
v_call: TRBV6-1
j_call: TRBJ2-3
cdr3_aa: CASSEETSGHTDTQYF

cdr3_length: 14
v_call: TRBV5-1
j_call: TRBJ2-2
cdr3_aa: CASSLAVRGGELFF

cdr3_length: 15
v_call: TRBV5-4
j_call: TRBJ2-1
cdr3_aa: CASSSGTSRAGEQFF

cdr3_length: 17
v_call: TRBV5-1
j_call: TRBJ1-1
cdr3_aa: CASSLGAGGGSNTEAFF

cdr3_length: 15
v_call: TRBV5-1
j_call: TRBJ1-1
cdr3_aa: CASSSSGHMNTEAFF

cdr3_length: 14
v_call: TRBV7-9
j_call: TRBJ1-6
cdr3_aa: CASSLGQNNSPLHF

cdr3_length: 13
v_call: TRBV6-5
j_call: TRBJ2-5
cdr3_aa: CASSPAGQETQYF